This note documents a single T cell receptor beta chain sequence. Its antigen is currently not known. Base qualities are not at hand, and no much larger clone is one base apart. Sequences ENHRY (CDR1) and SYGVKD (CDR2) are obtained from the germline V gene. Trimming takes 10 bases off V and 4 bases off J; junction bases not matched to a gene: 10. Including the terminal cysteine and phenylalanine, the CDR3 comprises 15 residues. Just CDR3 DNA is preserved here, 45 bases in frame from base 1. The entry originates in a study of vaccination and CD4 T cells after COVID-19 (dated by TCRdb to between 2021 and 2024). Looking at the study overall: Convalescent patients had a positive SARS-CoV-2 result on nasal swab PCR, and of these patients, fewer than ten had mild disease and one had severe disease. Control cultures used a CEFX viral epitope pool as positive control, an HIV-1 Nef peptide pool as negative control, or no peptide. The convalescent cohort included six males and four females, with two Hispanic individuals, seven Caucasians, two Asians and one multiracial person. Two doses of either the Pfizer-BioNTech BNT162b2 vaccine (n=8) or the Moderna mRNA-1273 vaccine (n=2) were administered to participants. Culture stimuli were overlapping spike peptide pools from SARS-CoV-2 and from the common cold coronaviruses HCoV-NL63, HCoV-OC43 and HCoV-229E. In 10 COVID-19 convalescent patients and a handful of infection-naive healthy vaccine recipients, the spike-specific CD4+ TCR repertoire before mRNA vaccination was compared with the repertoire after mRNA vaccination. The time from the second vaccine dose to post-vaccine blood sampling had a median of roughly 70 days and ranged from roughly 13 to 241 days. Post-COVID blood samples from convalescent patients were collected a median of around 100 days after diagnosis, with a range of 35 to 161 days.

The treatment or condition label corresponds to: approximately nine-day PBMC culture with coronavirus spike peptide pools or control peptides (ViraFEST assay). To expand antigen-specific T cells with peptide pools and then pick out the expanded clonotypes through TCR sequencing, the study relied on the ViraFEST assay. The convalescent patients' positive SARS-CoV-2 PCR tests were from March to December 2020, which was before the Alpha, Beta and Delta variants emerged in the United States. Each well held 2 million or so PBMCs cultured in IMDM containing around 5% human AB serum and approximately 9.8 IU/ml IL-2, with around 9.7 ug/ml peptide pools added. On days 3 and 7, half of the culture medium was replaced with fresh IL-2-containing medium. After around 11 days of culture, CD4+ T cells were isolated by negative selection using the EasySep CD4+ T cell isolation kit. Ficoll-Paque Plus gradient centrifugation was used to isolate PBMCs from whole blood, and the isolated PBMCs were then either used fresh or cryopreserved at -140C. Triplicate wells were generally used for each culture condition.

The receptor library was made with PCR. At the Johns Hopkins FTIC core, DNA from the cultured CD4+ T cells underwent TCR sequencing with the Oncomine TCR Beta short-read assay. The QIAamp micro DNA kit was used to extract genomic DNA from the cultured CD4+ T cells. Oncomine TCR Beta libraries from cultured CD4+ T cells were pooled using unique dual indexes and sequenced on an Illumina iSeq 100. Per the original workflow: Non-productive sequences were removed, and CDR3s that did not start with C, did not end with F or W, or were shorter than 7 amino acids were discarded. The MANAFEST web application was used to identify antigen-specific clonotypes by comparing peptide-stimulated wells against reference wells and other culture wells. For a clone to be called positive, the clone needed an FDR below 0.05, an odds ratio above 5, and a productive frequency above 0.1% in at least two of three replicate wells. Clonotypes that were significantly expanded in both SARS-CoV-2 spike wells and at least one common cold coronavirus spike condition were defined as cross-reactive. Using R version 3.6.1, CDR3 homology was evaluated through Levenshtein distances (stringdist) along with unrooted phylogenetic trees (ape). TCRdb trimmed the raw reads at Q25, called clones with MiXCR and kept productive beta chains. Rows merge per CDR3 protein into single entries with the most common DNA and genes. TCRdb's processing, not the authors' own work, is the source of the V and J calls. The sample includes 12,000 or so distinct CDR3 sequences, with more than 50% observed a single time. The top ten clonotypes cover over 20% of the sample.

What the authors observed across the whole study: Relatively few convalescent patients were included in the study, and early timepoints after natural infection were not analyzed. Among convalescent patients, a median around 89% of the SARS-CoV-2-reactive clones seen after vaccination appeared only after vaccination, which suggests priming specific to the vaccine. Nearly all vaccine-specific clones in convalescent patients (304 of 307) were mono-reactive for SARS-CoV-2 spike rather than cross-reactive with common cold coronaviruses. An increase in the median number of SARS-CoV-2-reactive clonotypes from 21 after infection to 38 after vaccination was observed, but the change was not found to be significant.

The rearranged segments are TRBV10-3 and TRBJ1-6, with TRBD1 matching 7 junction bases. The source of this sequence is a human donor who had recovered from COVID-19. The specimen was CD4+ T cells from blood, cultured in vitro. CDR3 loop: CATEGQILYNSPLHF. The sequenced DNA is TGTGCCACAGAGGGACAGATTCTGTATAATTCACCCCTCCACTTT.